A selection of T cell receptor beta chains follows, all from one sample in a study of T-cell memory formation after mild COVID-19. MiXCR, run by TCRdb on the 5' RACE reads, gives a single entry per CDR3 protein. In the table there are 200,000 to 250,000 distinct CDR3 sequences, approximately 10% of which are singletons. Sequenced material: PBMCs or a T cell subset sorted from them (not recorded which). The receptors were sampled from a man younger than 35 who had mild COVID-19 (a few samples of this study predate the infection). Cell type and time point are not known. CDR3s include the opening cysteine and the closing phenylalanine or tryptophan. Fields, in order: D gene, clone size, V gene, J gene, CDR3 DNA, CDR3 protein. A D gene is named only where the DNA matches it firmly. Clone size is not always given. Where it is, it says once, few, many or a class for expanded clones.

TRBD1	few	TRBV6-5	TRBJ2-5	TGTGCCAGCAGTTACCGGGCAGGGGGCTATCAGACGGAGACCCAGTACTTC	CASSYRAGGYQTETQYF
.	many	TRBV7-2	TRBJ2-3	TGTGCCAGCAGCTTAGGGGCGGGGGCAGGGACAGATACGCAGTATTTT	CASSLGAGAGTDTQYF
.	few	TRBV3-1	TRBJ1-1	TGTGCCAGCAGCCCCATGGGTTCGTATGGCACTGAAGCTTTCTTT	CASSPMGSYGTEAFF
.	few	TRBV5-1	TRBJ1-3	TGCGCCAGCAGCTTACCGGTGACTAACTCTGGAAACACCATATATTTT	CASSLPVTNSGNTIYF
.	.	TRBV5-1	TRBJ1-1	TGCGCCAGCAGCTTAACCGGGAAAGGCACTGAAGCTTTCTTT	CASSLTGKGTEAFF
.	many	TRBV15	TRBJ2-5	TGTGCCACCAGCGTGGACAGTACGGAGACCCAGTACTTC	CATSVDSTETQYF
TRBD2	.	TRBV7-2	TRBJ2-7	TGTGCCAGCAGCCCATCCCCGGGGGGTGAGCAGTACTTC	CASSPSPGGEQYF
.	many	TRBV7-2	TRBJ2-1	TGTGCCAGCTCCTGGGCGGACAATGAGCAGTTCTTC	CASSWADNEQFF
TRBD1	many	TRBV7-2	TRBJ1-6	TGTGCCAGCAGCGGGGGCGGACAGGGCAGATCACCCCTCCACTTT	CASSGGGQGRSPLHF
TRBD1	few	TRBV12-3/TRBV12-4	TRBJ1-1	TGTGCCAGCATCCTAGACAGGGGAAACACTGAAGCTTTCTTT	CASILDRGNTEAFF
.	.	TRBV28	TRBJ1-5	TGTGCCAGCAGTTTATATGGGCGGCAGGAGGAGGATTTT	CASSLYGRQEEDF
.	few	TRBV7-9	TRBJ2-1	TGTGCCAGCAGCTCCCAGCCAGCCTTCAATGAGCAGTTCTTC	CASSSQPAFNEQFF
TRBD1	.	TRBV24-1	TRBJ1-2	TGTGCCACCAGTGTACAGGGGGCGGATGGCTACACCTTC	CATSVQGADGYTF
TRBD1	.	TRBV7-9	TRBJ1-6	TGTGCCAGCAGCTTAAATTACAGGGGGCCTTCACCCCTCCACTTT	CASSLNYRGPSPLHF
.	few	TRBV7-2	TRBJ2-5	TGTGCCAGCAGCTTAGTCGCAGGGATGGAGACCCAGTACTTC	CASSLVAGMETQYF
.	.	TRBV5-1	TRBJ1-5	TGCGCCAGCAGTCATCAGCCCCAGCATTTT	CASSHQPQHF
TRBD2	few	TRBV24-1	TRBJ2-1	TGTGCCACCAGTGAGGCGGGGGGGGTCGATGAGCAGTTCTTC	CATSEAGGVDEQFF
.	.	TRBV7-6	TRBJ2-3	TGTGCCAGCAGCCCCCAAAGAGCCCCAGATACGCAGTATTTT	CASSPQRAPDTQYF
TRBD1	few	TRBV14	TRBJ2-5	TGTGCCAGCAGAAGACAGGGGAGAGGGCAAGAGACCCAGTACTTC	CASRRQGRGQETQYF
.	few	TRBV28	TRBJ1-5	TGTGCCGCAGGAGGGGGGGGGCGGCAGCCCCAGCATTTT	CAAGGGGRQPQHF
TRBD2	.	TRBV3-1	TRBJ2-5	TGTGCCAGCAGCCAAGCGGGACTAGCGGGGGTGGCCCAGTACTTC	CASSQAGLAGVAQYF
.	many	TRBV5-1	TRBJ2-7	TGCGCCAGCAGCCGTACCTTGAGCTCCTACGAGCAGTACTTC	CASSRTLSSYEQYF
TRBD1	many	TRBV4-1	TRBJ1-5	TGCGCCAGCAGCCAAGGGACAGGGAATCAGCCCCAGCATTTT	CASSQGTGNQPQHF
.	few	TRBV11-2	TRBJ2-3	TGTGCCAGCAGCCTCCAGTTTTCTAGGGGGGCGGAAGATACGCAGTATTTT	CASSLQFSRGAEDTQYF
TRBD2	few	TRBV20-1	TRBJ2-5	TGCAGCCTAGCGGGGGGCCAAGAGACCCAGTACTTC	CSLAGGQETQYF
.	few	TRBV5-1	TRBJ1-5	TGCGCCAGCAGCTTGGTTGCGGGCCTCGGGCCCCAGCATTTT	CASSLVAGLGPQHF
TRBD2	many	TRBV4-1	TRBJ2-4	TGCGCCAGCAGTCATACCCAGCGGGGGAGCATTCAGTACTTC	CASSHTQRGSIQYF
.	few	TRBV5-1	TRBJ2-5	TGCGCCAGCAGCTTGGTAAGGGCGATAAGTCGTGTAGAAGAGACCCAGTACTTC	CASSLVRAISRVEETQYF
.	.	TRBV7-2	TRBJ2-6	TGTGCCAGCAGCCCGGAGGGCTCTGGGGCCAACGTCCTGACTTTC	CASSPEGSGANVLTF
TRBD1	many	TRBV29-1	TRBJ1-1	TGCAGCGCCTACAGGGGAGGTGAAGCTTTCTTT	CSAYRGGEAFF
.	.	TRBV6-5	TRBJ2-3	TGTGCCAGCAGTTACTCTGGCGTTACTGGCTTAGATACGCAGTATTTT	CASSYSGVTGLDTQYF
.	.	TRBV5-1	TRBJ2-5	TGCGCCAGCAGCCCGGCCGGGACTCAAGAGACCCAGTACTTC	CASSPAGTQETQYF
.	few	TRBV5-1	TRBJ1-1	TGCGCCAGCAGCTTGGGCGGATGGGGGAACACTGAAGCTTTCTTT	CASSLGGWGNTEAFF
.	few	TRBV14	TRBJ2-1	TGTGCCAGCAGCCAAGATCGGCGCAGGGAGTACAATGAGCAGTTCTTC	CASSQDRRREYNEQFF
.	many	TRBV20-1	TRBJ2-1	TGCAGTGCCATAGGACAGGGAGGGTTTACCTACAATGAGCAGTTCTTC	CSAIGQGGFTYNEQFF
TRBD2	few	TRBV5-1	TRBJ2-1	TGCGCCAGCAGCGCACTAGCGGGGGGGCCTTATGAGCAGTTCTTC	CASSALAGGPYEQFF
.	.	TRBV3-1	TRBJ2-2	TGTGCCAGCAGCCAAGTGGGATACACCGGGGAGCTGTTTTTT	CASSQVGYTGELFF
.	.	TRBV2	TRBJ2-3	TGTGCCAGCAGTGAAGAGCAGGGGCTACACACAGATACGCAGTATTTT	CASSEEQGLHTDTQYF
.	many	TRBV20-1	TRBJ2-7	TGCAGTGCTAGAGTGAACCCGGGCCAAGCGGCCCACGAGCAGTACTTC	CSARVNPGQAAHEQYF
.	many	TRBV29-1	TRBJ2-2	TGCAGCGTTGTGGCCATACCGACCGGGGAGCTGTTTTTT	CSVVAIPTGELFF
.	few	TRBV5-1	TRBJ2-1	TGCGCCACCGGGGACAGTTGGGGAGGTGAGCAGTTCTTC	CATGDSWGGEQFF
TRBD1	few	TRBV19	TRBJ1-2	TGTGCCAGTAGTGCCGAACAGGGGGGCTATGGCTACACCTTC	CASSAEQGGYGYTF
TRBD2	many	TRBV5-1	TRBJ2-2	TGCGCCAGCAGCCAAGAGGGACTAGCGATGAACACCGGGGAGCTGTTTTTT	CASSQEGLAMNTGELFF
TRBD1	.	TRBV4-1	TRBJ1-2	TGCGCCAGCAGCCAAGTCAGGGGGCCTTTCAATCAATATGGCTACACCTTC	CASSQVRGPFNQYGYTF
.	.	TRBV5-1	TRBJ2-6	TGCGCCAGCAGCCCCGGAGTTGGGGCCAACGTCCTGACTTTC	CASSPGVGANVLTF
TRBD2	.	TRBV6-5	TRBJ2-7	TGTGCCAGCAGTTATAGCGGGGGGGCGTACTACGAGCAGTACTTC	CASSYSGGAYYEQYF
.	.	TRBV7-9	TRBJ2-4	TGTGCCAGCAGCTTAACATGGCGGTCGAACATTCAGTACTTC	CASSLTWRSNIQYF
.	many	TRBV5-1	TRBJ2-2	TGCGCCAGCAGCAGGGGACGGGTAATTGCCGGGGAGCTGTTTTTT	CASSRGRVIAGELFF
TRBD1	many	TRBV7-2	TRBJ1-1	TGTGCCAGCAGCTTACAGGGGGTGGGCACTGAAGCTTTCTTT	CASSLQGVGTEAFF
.	few	TRBV7-6	TRBJ2-6	TGTGCCAGCAGCTTAGAGCCAGCGGTGAGCTCTGGGGCCAACGTCCTGACTTTC	CASSLEPAVSSGANVLTF
.	few	TRBV6-5	TRBJ1-3	TGTGCCAGCAGTTACGAGCGGAGGGGTGTAGGAAACACCATATATTTT	CASSYERRGVGNTIYF
.	many	TRBV5-1	TRBJ1-1	TGCGCCAGCAGCTCCCTTAACCCAGGGAAAACTGAAGCTTTCTTT	CASSSLNPGKTEAFF
TRBD1	few	TRBV7-3	TRBJ2-1	TGTGCCAGCAGCTTAAACAGGGGTGGGGATGAGCAGTTCTTC	CASSLNRGGDEQFF
TRBD1	many	TRBV7-8	TRBJ2-1	TGTGCCAGCAGCTTAGCGTACAGGGGGGCGGGCAATGAGCAGTTCTTC	CASSLAYRGAGNEQFF
.	many	TRBV5-1	TRBJ1-4	TGCGCCAGCAGCTTGGCAATGTATGGGGGAGAACTGTTTTTT	CASSLAMYGGELFF
.	few	TRBV12-3/TRBV12-4	TRBJ1-2	TGTGCCAGCAGTTTAAGGCTGTGGAATGGCTACACCTTC	CASSLRLWNGYTF
.	many	TRBV20-1	TRBJ1-2	TGCAGTGCTAGTTCGGCAGGAAAGGCTCCTGACTATGGCTACACCTTC	CSASSAGKAPDYGYTF
.	.	TRBV10-1	TRBJ1-1	TGCGCCAGCAGTGAGTCTATGAACACTGAAGCTTTCTTT	CASSESMNTEAFF